This T cell receptor beta chain was recovered during a study of blood T cells in healthy people across ages (dated by TCRdb to the mid-2010s). Some background on the complete study: In model experiments, template switching captured roughly one uniquely barcoded TCR beta cDNA molecule for every two T cells. To avoid experimental bias, donors of different ages were randomly spread across the sequencing lanes. Donors were grouped into four age groups: young (average roughly 15 years), middle-aged (around 39), aged (about 59) and long-lived (just over 80). Age-related changes in TCR beta repertoire diversity were measured in the study by deep sequencing normalized with unique cDNA molecular identifiers. Two additional independent replicas of 1 million unique cDNA reads from the same blood draw were analyzed for two donors (one aged 18 to 29 and one aged 80 or older).

This clonotype was seen a few times. This receptor's antigen is unknown. No base quality information exists; no much larger clone differs at one position. There are 16 amino acids in the CDR3, from cysteine to phenylalanine inclusive. Only CDR3 DNA remains: 48 bases, in frame from the first base. Taken from the germline V gene (reference sequence), the CDR1 and CDR2 loops are SEHNR and FQNEAQ. Relative to germline, V is missing 1 base and J is missing 6 bases, with 6 bases of the junction outside any gene match. Points the paper makes about the study in general: Compared with the aged group, the long-lived group had more naive CD4+ T cells, fewer expanded clones and increased TCR diversity, a pattern suggesting age selection. A strong correlation was found between observed TCR beta diversity and the percentage of naive T cells measured by flow cytometry. Because profiling used bulk unsorted PBMCs, naive and antigen-experienced compartments could not be compared conclusively. As age increased, observed TCR beta diversity per million T cells dropped in a roughly linear way, and a significant reduction was already evident by age 40. The CMV infection status of donors was not known, potentially confounding age-related changes in expanded clonotypes. Estimates of total diversity based on one million sequenced T cells were regarded as lower bounds and as underestimates.

Library method: 5' RACE. This sample was sequenced with an Illumina HiSeq 2500. A second about 7 to 11 cycle PCR used a sample-barcoded 5' primer and a J-beta primer mix. Each TCR beta cDNA molecule received a unique molecular identifier from a template-switch 5' adaptor carrying 12 random nucleotides. Each sample yielded at least 2.5 million CDR3-containing paired-end reads. First-strand cDNA was synthesized from all RNA with the Mint cDNA synthesis kit, primed by a TRBC-specific oligonucleotide. All cDNA was treated with uracil-DNA glycosylase and then went through a first 18-cycle PCR with the universal primers M1SS and BC2_uni_R. In the authors' own workflow: Normalization of each sample was performed by random selection of 1 million high-quality reads, each carrying a distinct molecular identifier. Instead of being binned into consensus sequences, reads with shared molecular identifiers were discarded. MiTCR, set to a Q25 quality threshold and the strictest error-elimination algorithm, was used for CDR3 identification, clonotype clustering and error correction. A nonparametric unseen species model with Euler transformation was used to estimate lower-bound total TCR beta diversity. TCRdb applied fastp at Q25 and MiXCR to the public reads, then kept only in-frame beta chains. Under each unique CDR3 protein, matching rows form one entry showing the most common genes and DNA. These V and J calls originate from TCRdb's pipeline instead of the authors' own analysis. This sample comprises more than 1,400,000 distinct CDR3 sequences, 35% to 45% of them detected only once. The ten largest clones take up less than 8% of the sample.

Donors were 39 systemically healthy Caucasian individuals from Russia aged roughly 6 to 90 years. Around 9.9 milliliters of peripheral blood were collected from each donor into EDTA-treated Vacutainer tubes. Ficoll-Paque density-gradient centrifugation was used to isolate PBMCs, with at least 7 million per sample. Trizol reagent was used to extract total RNA from PBMCs, with at least 5.5 micrograms per sample. For every donor, flow cytometry on a PBMC aliquot measured the percentage of naive CD45RAhigh/CD27high T cells. The source material was blood. The chain links TRBV7-9 with TRBJ2-1, and 10 bases in between align with TRBD2. This receptor was taken from a woman between 18 and 29 years old in good health. The CDR3 corresponds to CASSLVLAGASNEQFF. The nucleotide sequence reads TGTGCCAGCAGCTTAGTCCTAGCGGGAGCGAGCAATGAGCAGTTCTTC. Reference TRBV7-9 and TRBJ2-1 proteins supply the regions before and after the CDR3; the full variable domain is: DTGVSQNPRHKITKRGQNVTFRCDPISEHNRLYWYRQTLGQGPEFLTYFQNEAQLEKSRLLSDRFSAERPKGSFSTLEIQRTEQGDSAMYLCASSLVLAGASNEQFFGPGTRLTVL.